The rows below give T cell receptor beta chains drawn from one sample of a study of neurological immune-mediated disorders. TCRdb fed the 5' RACE reads into MiXCR, producing one record per CDR3 protein. The sample holds tens of thousands of distinct CDR3 sequences, approximately 17% seen once. The sequenced material came from PBMCs. The receptors were gathered from a woman aged 40-49 years in good health. Each CDR3 is given with its conserved first and last residue. A D gene is named only where the DNA matches it firmly. Clone size is not always given. Where it is, it says once, few, many or a class for expanded clones.

V gene,J gene,D gene,clone size,CDR3 protein,CDR3 DNA
TRBV20-1,TRBJ2-7,NA,many,CSARDAGGGVGYEQYF,TGCAGTGCTAGAGACGCAGGGGGGGGGGTAGGCTACGAGCAGTACTTC
TRBV6-5,TRBJ2-1,NA,NA,CASRSLSSGNEQFF,TGTGCCAGCAGGTCTCTCTCCTCCGGAAATGAGCAGTTCTTC
TRBV6-6,TRBJ1-5,NA,many,CASSSGTTSNQPQHF,TGTGCCAGCAGTTCCGGGACAACTAGCAATCAGCCCCAGCATTTT
TRBV20-1,TRBJ1-2,TRBD1,many,CSATPGGASYYGYTF,TGCAGTGCTACCCCAGGGGGGGCCTCGTACTATGGCTACACCTTC
TRBV3-1,TRBJ2-5,NA,many,CASSPREAETQYF,TGTGCCAGCAGCCCTCGCGAGGCGGAGACCCAGTACTTC
TRBV29-1,TRBJ2-5,NA,NA,CSSRGHQETQYF,TGCAGCTCCCGGGGCCATCAAGAGACCCAGTACTTC
TRBV6-5,TRBJ2-7,NA,many,CASTSSDRAYEQYF,TGTGCCAGCACCAGCTCCGACAGAGCCTACGAGCAGTACTTC
TRBV2,TRBJ2-3,TRBD2,many,CASSADRGGGTDTQYF,TGTGCCAGCAGTGCCGACCGGGGAGGGGGCACAGATACGCAGTATTTT
TRBV18,TRBJ2-2,NA,many,CASSPQGHTGELFF,TGTGCCAGCTCACCACAGGGGCACACCGGGGAGCTGTTTTTT
TRBV27,TRBJ1-2,NA,many,CASSFSDPGYYGYTF,TGTGCCAGCAGTTTTTCTGATCCGGGGTACTATGGCTACACCTTC
TRBV18,TRBJ1-5,NA,many,CASSPPVGFQGRGPQPQHF,TGTGCCAGCTCACCACCGGTGGGGTTTCAGGGGCGCGGCCCGCAGCCCCAGCATTTT
TRBV9,TRBJ2-1,NA,many,CASSAASETAANEQFF,TGTGCCAGCAGCGCCGCTAGCGAAACAGCCGCCAATGAGCAGTTCTTC
TRBV5-1,TRBJ2-7,TRBD1,many,CARSRVGQVLEQYF,TGCGCCAGATCCCGGGTGGGACAGGTTCTCGAGCAGTACTTC
TRBV7-3,TRBJ2-1,TRBD2,few,CASSLKRGADNEQFF,TGTGCCAGCAGCTTAAAGCGGGGGGCCGACAATGAGCAGTTCTTC
TRBV20-1,TRBJ2-5,NA,many,CSARVRNQETQYF,TGCAGTGCTAGAGTAAGAAACCAAGAGACCCAGTACTTC
TRBV6-5,TRBJ2-2,NA,NA,CASSYPPIRNTGELFF,TGTGCCAGCAGTTACCCCCCGATTAGAAACACCGGGGAGCTGTTTTTT
TRBV2,TRBJ1-4,TRBD1,many,CASSDTGENEKLFF,TGTGCCAGCAGTGATACAGGGGAAAATGAAAAACTGTTTTTT
TRBV6-2/TRBV6-3,TRBJ2-1,TRBD2,many,CASSELAGGLNEQFF,TGTGCCAGCAGTGAACTAGCGGGGGGCCTCAATGAGCAGTTCTTC
TRBV20-1,TRBJ1-5,NA,many,CSAGGGYTGNQPQHF,TGCAGTGCTGGAGGCGGATATACAGGGAATCAGCCCCAGCATTTT
TRBV7-9,TRBJ1-2,NA,NA,CASSPDGYTF,TGTGCCAGCAGCCCTGATGGCTACACCTTC
TRBV12-5,TRBJ1-3,TRBD1,many,CASGSGGTGNTIYF,TGTGCTAGTGGCTCAGGGGGCACTGGAAACACCATATATTTT
TRBV5-1,TRBJ2-2,TRBD1,many,CASSAGTGGTGELFF,TGCGCCAGCAGCGCCGGGACAGGGGGAACCGGGGAGCTGTTTTTT
TRBV6-5,TRBJ2-2,TRBD1,NA,CASSPAGGETGELFF,TGTGCCAGCAGCCCGGCAGGGGGTGAGACCGGGGAGCTGTTTTTT